Listed here are 28 T cell receptor beta chains from one sample, sequenced in a study of immune evolution from preneoplasia to lung adenocarcinoma. Measured with immunoSEQ multiplex PCR; TCRdb has only the in-frame clones, and not every one. In the table there are a few thousand clones, around 79% of which are singletons. The sample was FFPE lung adenocarcinoma in situ tissue. Source of these receptors: a person aged 55-85 years with lung adenocarcinoma.

The V call is TRBV6-6, the J call TRBJ2-7; D assignment may be TRBD1 or TRBD2 (6 bases each). CDR1 and CDR2 (germline): MNHNY, SVGAGI (reference sequence). V lost 6 bases, J lost 4 bases, and 16 bases lay in between. The CDR3 sequence is 14 residues long. The CDR3 reads CASSNTGRTYEQYF. In DNA, the CDR3 is TGTGCCAGCAGCAACACAGGGAGGACTTACGAGCAGTACTTC.

The chain has TRBV30 and TRBJ2-2, with 8 bases matching TRBD2. CDR1 and CDR2 (germline): GTSNPN, SVGIG (reference sequence). The CDR3 is made up of 17 amino acids. V shed 2 bases, J shed 3 bases, and the junction held 11 bases outside the gene matches. The DNA for the CDR3 is TGTGCCTGGAGTCCATTGGGGCGGGGGGAGGACACCGGGGAGCTGTTTTTT. Amino acid sequence: CAWSPLGRGEDTGELFF.

The chain joins TRBV20-1 to TRBJ2-5; no definite D call. This CDR3 has 11 residues. The germline V and J ends were trimmed by 2 bases and 5 bases, with 6 bases remaining between them. CDR1 and CDR2 (germline): DFQATT, SNEGSKA (reference sequence). The chain's CDR3 is CSARPSETQYF. The DNA for the CDR3 is TGCAGTGCTAGACCCTCGGAGACCCAGTACTTC.

This rearrangement joins TRBV30 to TRBJ1-3; D is perhaps TRBD1 (6 bases). Germline values: CDR1 GTSNPN, CDR2 SVGIG (reference sequence). The length of the CDR3 is 16 residues. With 0 bases removed from V and 0 bases from J, the gap between germline ends came to 12 bases. CDR3 coding DNA: TGTGCCTGGAGTGTACAACAGGGAAGCTCTGGAAACACCATATATTTT. This codes for CAWSVQQGSSGNTIYF.

This chain connects TRBV18 to TRBJ2-4; D perhaps matches TRBD2 (6 bases). Germline CDR1 and CDR2: KGHSH and LQKENI. This CDR3 has 17 residues. V dropped 3 bases and J dropped 6 bases, with 21 bases sitting between them. The CDR3 bases are TGTGCCAGCTCACCCCCCGGTGGAGGGACCTGGGGAAACATTCAGTACTTC. Its protein product is CASSPPGGGTWGNIQYF.

This rearrangement joins TRBV7-9 to TRBJ1-3; a possible D gene is TRBD1 (5 bases). Germline V gene lookup returns CDR1 SEHNR and CDR2 FQNEAQ (reference sequence). The CDR3 extends over 15 amino acids. V gave up 5 bases and J gave up 0 bases, with 11 bases separating them. CDR3 bases: TGTGCCAGCAGCCGGGACGGAGACTCTGGAAACACCATATATTTT. Protein: CASSRDGDSGNTIYF. Drawing the rest from reference TRBV7-9 and TRBJ1-3, the complete variable domain is DTGVSQNPRHKITKRGQNVTFRCDPISEHNRLYWYRQTLGQGPEFLTYFQNEAQLEKSRLLSDRFSAERPKGSFSTLEIQRTEQGDSAMYLCASSRDGDSGNTIYFGEGSWLTVV.

This clone has more than one count but fewer than ten. This chain joins TRBV5-1 and TRBJ2-7; 7 nucleotides agree with TRBD1. The CDR3 totals 12 residues. The ends lost 5 bases at V and 7 bases at J; junction bases unmatched: 6. Looked up from germline, CDR1 is SGHRS and CDR2 is YFSETQ. In DNA form, the CDR3 reads TGCGCCAGCAGTAATCAGGGGGAAGAGCAGTACTTC. Translating gives CASSNQGEEQYF.

The V gene is TRBV6-5, the J gene TRBJ1-1, with a weak D call TRBD1 (6 bases). CDR3 length: 15 residues. The ends were cut back, 2 bases at V and 1 base at J, with 11 bases in the middle. CDR1 is MNHEY and CDR2 is SVGAGI in the germline V gene. The CDR3 region is CASSYDTGQNTEAFF. CDR3 DNA: TGTGCCAGCAGTTACGATACGGGACAGAACACTGAAGCTTTCTTT.

The chain couples TRBV2 to TRBJ2-1; D call uncertain. Germline-derived CDR1 and CDR2 are SNHLY and FYNNEI. V lost 4 bases to trimming and J lost 3 bases, with 1 base between them. This CDR3 has 11 amino acids. CDR3 in amino acids: CASSGYNEQFF. As DNA, the CDR3 is TGTGCCAGCAGTGGCTACAATGAGCAGTTCTTC.

V is TRBV6-1 and J is TRBJ2-7; D could derive from TRBD1 or TRBD2 (5 bases each). Germline V gene sequence: CDR1 MNHNS, CDR2 SASEGT. The CDR3 is made up of 13 amino acids. The germline V and J ends were trimmed by 1 base and 8 bases, with 12 bases remaining between them. The chain's CDR3 is CASSEEGTGKQYF. The CDR3 DNA reads TGTGCCAGCAGTGAAGAGGGGACCGGGAAGCAGTACTTC.

This clone was observed a single time. The genes are TRBV28 and TRBJ1-1; 8 bases map to TRBD1. Unmatched junction bases numbered 11, after V lost 4 bases and J lost 10 bases. CDR1 is MDHEN and CDR2 is SYDVKM in the germline V gene. The CDR3 runs to 14 residues. The CDR3 sequence is CASSSHSFDRGAFF. CDR3 in DNA: TGTGCCAGCAGTTCCCACTCATTCGACAGGGGAGCTTTCTTT.

CDR3 region: CATRRGLAGVDSSYNEQFF. The CDR3 DNA sequence: TGTGCTACAAGACGGGGACTAGCGGGGGTCGACAGCTCCTACAATGAGCAGTTCTTC. J is TRBJ2-1 and V is TRBV5-4, with TRBD2 identical over 14 bases. This CDR3 spans 19 amino acids. Germline loops: CDR1 SGHNT, CDR2 YYREEE (reference sequence).

V and J are TRBV6-5 and TRBJ1-1; TRBD1 is a possible D gene (6 bases). From germline, CDR1 is MNHEY and CDR2 SVGAGI. The CDR3 length is 15 residues. With 0 bases removed from V and 3 bases from J, the gap between germline ends came to 11 bases. CDR3 protein: CASSYSRGQDTEAFF. For the CDR3, the DNA is TGTGCCAGCAGTTACTCGCGGGGGCAGGACACTGAAGCTTTCTTT.

The chain has TRBV30 and TRBJ2-7; no firm D call. CDR3 length: 16 amino acids. The germline V gene has CDR1 GTSNPN and CDR2 SVGIG (reference sequence). V lost 0 bases, J lost 4 bases, and 19 bases lay in between. This chain's CDR3 is CAWSVAMSVTTYEQYF. The DNA for the CDR3 is TGTGCCTGGAGTGTCGCAATGTCGGTCACGACTTACGAGCAGTACTTC.

V gene TRBV6-1 combines with J gene TRBJ2-5, with D unclear. CDR3 size: 13 residues. Germline loops: CDR1 MNHNS, CDR2 SASEGT. Trimming left V 3 bases short and J 1 base short, with 6 bases between. This chain's CDR3 is CASSDGFQETQYF. DNA for the CDR3: TGTGCCAGCAGTGACGGGTTCCAAGAGACCCAGTACTTC.

In this sample, this clone turned up a few times. The chain carries TRBV7-2 and TRBJ1-1; 7 nucleotides agree with TRBD1. The V gene end was trimmed by 1 base and the J gene end by 1 base; junction bases not matched to a gene: 6. This CDR3 has 16 residues. Germline V gene sequence: CDR1 SGHTA, CDR2 FQGNSA. CDR3 sequence: CASSLVQGGRNTEAFF. For the CDR3, the DNA is TGTGCCAGCAGCTTAGTTCAGGGGGGACGGAACACTGAAGCTTTCTTT.

This clone was seen just once. The V and J genes are TRBV11-2 and TRBJ1-1; D gene unclear. CDR3 length: 14 amino acids. V was clipped by 5 bases and J by 5 bases, with 15 bases between them. CDR1 SGHAT and CDR2 FQNNGV come from the germline V gene. The CDR3 DNA sequence: TGTGCCAGCAGCACCCGTGGAGGGCGGACTGAAGCTTTCTTT. This translates into CASSTRGGRTEAFF.

The chain uses TRBV7-9 and TRBJ1-1; D uncertain. Trimming took 1 base from V and 2 from J, leaving 5 bases between them. Germline CDR1 is SEHNR and CDR2 is FQNEAQ (reference sequence). This CDR3 comprises 13 residues. CDR3 bases: TGTGCCAGCAGCTTAGTGGTAAACACTGAAGCTTTCTTT. It codes for CASSLVVNTEAFF.

V gene TRBV5-1 combines with J gene TRBJ1-1; no definite D call. Germline CDR1 reads SGHRS; CDR2 reads YFSETQ. The length of the CDR3 is 13 residues. The ends were cut back, 2 bases at V and 6 bases at J, with 11 bases in the middle. CDR3 amino acids: CASSLIPGAEAFF. CDR3 DNA sequence: TGCGCCAGCAGCTTAATACCCGGCGCTGAAGCTTTCTTT.

This clone has more than one count but fewer than ten. The chain uses TRBV11-3 and TRBJ2-2; 10 bases fit TRBD1. V lost 5 bases, J lost 6 bases, and 9 bases stayed unmatched. The CDR3 runs 16 residues. CDR1 and CDR2 from the germline V gene are SGHNT and YENEEA. CDR3 residues: CASSLGQGLVAGELFF. The DNA of the CDR3 is TGTGCCAGCAGCCTGGGACAGGGGTTAGTGGCCGGGGAGCTGTTTTTT.

The CDR3 nucleotides read TGTGCCAGCTCTGAGGGGCCCTACGAGCAGTACTTC. It is translated as CASSEGPYEQYF. The chain couples TRBV28 to TRBJ2-7, with D possibly being TRBD1 or TRBD2 (5 bases each). CDR1 and CDR2 (germline): MDHEN, SYDVKM. The CDR3 spans 12 residues. V was shortened by 8 bases and J by 2 bases, with 10 bases between the two germline ends.

This chain joins TRBV6-1 and TRBJ1-2; the D gene is possibly TRBD1 (5 bases). V dropped 2 bases and J dropped 3 bases, with 7 bases sitting between them. The CDR3 spans 13 residues. Germline V gives CDR1 MNHNS, CDR2 SASEGT. The CDR3 coding sequence is TGTGCCAGCAGTGAAAGCAGGGACTATGGCTACACCTTC. This translates into CASSESRDYGYTF.

The rearrangement links TRBV7-7 to TRBJ2-5; D is perhaps TRBD2 (6 bases). This CDR3 spans 14 amino acids. The V gene's germline CDR1 is SSHAT and CDR2 FNYEAQ (reference sequence). CDR3 nucleotides: TGTGCTAGCGGCAATGCCGGGGGCCAAGAGACCCAGTACTTC. It yields the protein CASGNAGGQETQYF.

This clone was detected only once. The V and J genes are TRBV4-2 and TRBJ2-2, with 13 bases fitting TRBD2. Germline V lookup: CDR1 LGHNA, CDR2 YNFKEQ. The CDR3 has 19 residues. V was pared by 1 base and J by 3 bases, with 8 bases of the junction left unmatched. The CDR3 is CASSQGTSGGATYTGELFF. The CDR3, as DNA: TGTGCCAGCAGCCAAGGGACTAGCGGGGGAGCCACTTACACCGGGGAGCTGTTTTTT.

The V gene is TRBV13, the J gene TRBJ2-2, with D possibly being TRBD2 (6 bases). The V end lost 6 bases, the J end lost 6 bases, and 14 bases lay between the germline ends. CDR1 is PRHDT, CDR2 FYEKMQ, per germline (reference sequence). This CDR3 is 14 amino acids long. The CDR3: CASRKEGGSGELFF. CDR3 in DNA: TGTGCCAGCAGAAAAGAGGGAGGTTCCGGGGAGCTGTTTTTT. The full variable domain, rest sourced from reference TRBV13 and TRBJ2-2, is AAGVIQSPRHLIKEKRETATLKCYPIPRHDTVYWYQQGPGQDPQFLISFYEKMQSDKGSIPDRFSAQQFSDYHSELNMSSLELGDSALYFCASRKEGGSGELFFGEGSRLTVL.

CDR3 region: CASSLDRYNEQFF. The CDR3 region has the DNA TGTGCCAGCAGCTTAGACAGGTACAATGAGCAGTTCTTC. The chain carries TRBV11-2 and TRBJ2-1; D unresolved. The V end lost 0 bases, the J end lost 4 bases, and 4 bases lay between the germline ends. The CDR3 covers 13 residues. CDR1 and CDR2 from the germline V gene are SGHAT and FQNNGV.

J is TRBJ2-2 and V is TRBV6-6; no definite D call. The CDR3 extends over 15 amino acids. Germline V gives CDR1 MNHNY, CDR2 SVGAGI (reference sequence). V was pared by 2 bases and J by 0 bases, with 7 bases between. This CDR3 reads CASSYGGSNTGELFF. The CDR3 nucleotides are TGTGCCAGCAGTTACGGCGGTTCGAACACCGGGGAGCTGTTTTTT.

This clone was picked up one time. The chain combines TRBV6-5 with TRBJ1-6; D remains ambiguous. Trimming stripped 7 bases from V and 7 bases from J, with 14 bases between. This CDR3 has 14 amino acids. Germline CDR1 MNHEY, CDR2 SVGAGI. CDR3 sequence: CASTPLGRNSPLHF. In nucleotides, the CDR3 is TGTGCCAGCACCCCTCTTGGCAGGAATTCACCCCTCCACTTT.